Sequencing of this TCR beta chain was carried out in a study of cytomegalovirus exposure and HLA in healthy donors. Findings of the study overall: It was confirmed in vitro that a few of the CMV-associated chains were specific for CMV antigens. A later analysis showed HLA-associated TCR beta chains outstripping equally common others in clonal expansion.

PCR employed 60 Vbeta and 13 Jbeta primers. The protocol was immunoSEQ multiplex PCR, while the TCRdb copy is restricted to in-frame clones and leaves out a portion. There are about 130,000 clones in the sample; approximately 84% occur only once, and 2.5% to 3% lies in the top ten. With regard to this clone: Its target is not known.

Sequencing was done on a sample of PBMCs. This receptor was identified in a boy aged 2 to 9 in good health and CMV-seronegative.

The CDR3 spells CASSPRQGVMNTEAFF. The CDR3, as DNA: TGTGCCAGCTCACCACGACAGGGGGTGATGAACACTGAAGCTTTCTTT. The V gene is TRBV18, the J gene TRBJ1-1; TRBD1 matches at 9 bases. V trimming: 1 base; J trimming: 0 bases; junction bases outside the gene matches: 3. In germline, CDR1 is KGHSH, CDR2 LQKENI. The CDR3 loop spans 16 amino acids.